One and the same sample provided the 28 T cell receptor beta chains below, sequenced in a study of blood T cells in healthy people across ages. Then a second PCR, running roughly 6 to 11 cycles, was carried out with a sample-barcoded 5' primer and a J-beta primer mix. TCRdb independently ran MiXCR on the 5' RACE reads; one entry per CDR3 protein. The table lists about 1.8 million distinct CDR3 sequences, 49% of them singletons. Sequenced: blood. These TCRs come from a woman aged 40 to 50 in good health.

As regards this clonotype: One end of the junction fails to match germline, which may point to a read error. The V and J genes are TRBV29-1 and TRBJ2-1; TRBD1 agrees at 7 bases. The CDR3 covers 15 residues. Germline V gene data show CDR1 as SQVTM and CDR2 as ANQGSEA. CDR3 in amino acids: CSVEDQTKGGNERFF. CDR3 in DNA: TGCAGCGTTGAAGATCAGACTAAAGGGGGCAATGAGCGGTTCTTC.

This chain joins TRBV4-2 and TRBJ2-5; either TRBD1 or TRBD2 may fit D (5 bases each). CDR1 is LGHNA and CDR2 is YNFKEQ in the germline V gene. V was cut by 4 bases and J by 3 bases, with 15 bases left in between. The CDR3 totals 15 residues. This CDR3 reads CASSLEGWGEETQYF. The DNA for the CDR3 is TGTGCCAGCAGCCTAGAGGGTTGGGGCGAAGAGACCCAGTACTTC.

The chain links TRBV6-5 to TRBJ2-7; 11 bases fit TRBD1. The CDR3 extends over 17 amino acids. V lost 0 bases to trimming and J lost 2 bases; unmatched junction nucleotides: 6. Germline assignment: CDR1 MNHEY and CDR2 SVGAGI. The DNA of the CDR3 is TGTGCCAGCAGTTACTCTAGGCCGGGACAGGGGGCCTACGAGCAGTACTTC. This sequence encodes CASSYSRPGQGAYEQYF.

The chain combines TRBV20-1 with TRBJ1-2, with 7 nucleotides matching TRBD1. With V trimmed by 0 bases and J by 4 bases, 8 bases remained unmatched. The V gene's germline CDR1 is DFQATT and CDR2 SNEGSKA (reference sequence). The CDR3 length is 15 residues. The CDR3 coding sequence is TGCAGTGCTAGAGATCACAGACAGGGCGGCTATGGCTACACCTTC. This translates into CSARDHRQGGYGYTF.

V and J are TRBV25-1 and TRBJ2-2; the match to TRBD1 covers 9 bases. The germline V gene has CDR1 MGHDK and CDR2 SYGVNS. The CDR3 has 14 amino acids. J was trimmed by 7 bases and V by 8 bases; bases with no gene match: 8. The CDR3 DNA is TGTGCCAGCGGCGGGACAGGGAGAAGCGGGGAGCTGTTTTTT. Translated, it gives CASGGTGRSGELFF.

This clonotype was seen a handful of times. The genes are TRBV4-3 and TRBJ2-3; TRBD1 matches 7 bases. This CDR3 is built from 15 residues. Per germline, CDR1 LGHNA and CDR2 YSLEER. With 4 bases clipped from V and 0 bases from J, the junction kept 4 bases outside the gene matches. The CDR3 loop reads CASSLRGYSTDTQYF. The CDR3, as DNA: TGCGCCAGCAGCCTCAGGGGGTATAGCACAGATACGCAGTATTTT.

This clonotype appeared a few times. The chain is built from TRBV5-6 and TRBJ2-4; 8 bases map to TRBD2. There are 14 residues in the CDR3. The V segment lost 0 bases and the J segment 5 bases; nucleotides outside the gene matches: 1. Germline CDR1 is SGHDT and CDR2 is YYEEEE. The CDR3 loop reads CASSLVGLENIQYF. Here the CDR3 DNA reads TGTGCCAGCAGCTTGGTGGGACTAGAAAACATTCAGTACTTC.

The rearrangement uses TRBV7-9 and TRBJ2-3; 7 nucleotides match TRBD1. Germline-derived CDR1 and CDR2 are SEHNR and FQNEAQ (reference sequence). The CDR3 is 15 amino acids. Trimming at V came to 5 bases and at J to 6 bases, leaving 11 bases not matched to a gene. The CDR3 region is CASSMTGYEQDTQYF. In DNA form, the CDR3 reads TGTGCCAGCAGCATGACAGGGTACGAACAGGATACGCAGTATTTT.

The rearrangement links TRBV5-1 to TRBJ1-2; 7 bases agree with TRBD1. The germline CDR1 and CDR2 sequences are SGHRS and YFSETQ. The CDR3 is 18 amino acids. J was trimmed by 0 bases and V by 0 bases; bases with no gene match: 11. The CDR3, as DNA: TGCGCCAGCAGCTTGGGTAGGGGACAGCCGAGGCCTAACTATGGCTACACCTTC. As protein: CASSLGRGQPRPNYGYTF.

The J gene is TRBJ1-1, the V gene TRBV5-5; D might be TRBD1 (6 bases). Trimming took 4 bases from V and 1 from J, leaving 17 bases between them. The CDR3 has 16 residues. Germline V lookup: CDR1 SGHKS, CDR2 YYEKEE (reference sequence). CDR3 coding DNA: TGTGCCAGCAGCCACGGGTGGTGGGGACAGAACACTGAAGCTTTCTTT. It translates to CASSHGWWGQNTEAFF.

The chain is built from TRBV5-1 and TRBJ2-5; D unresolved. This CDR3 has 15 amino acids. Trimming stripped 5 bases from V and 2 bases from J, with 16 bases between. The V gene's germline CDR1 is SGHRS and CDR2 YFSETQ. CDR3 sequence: CASRPVARRQETQYF. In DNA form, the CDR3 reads TGCGCCAGCAGGCCCGTCGCCAGAAGACAAGAGACCCAGTACTTC. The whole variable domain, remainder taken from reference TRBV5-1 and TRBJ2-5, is KAGVTQTPRYLIKTRGQQVTLSCSPISGHRSVSWYQQTPGQGLQFLFEYFSETQRNKGNFPGRFSGRQFSNSRSEMNVSTLELGDSALYLCASRPVARRQETQYFGPGTRLLVL.

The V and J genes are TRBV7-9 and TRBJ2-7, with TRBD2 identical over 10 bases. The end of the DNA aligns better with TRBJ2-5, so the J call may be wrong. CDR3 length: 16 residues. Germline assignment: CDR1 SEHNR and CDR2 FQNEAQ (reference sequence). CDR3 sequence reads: CASSSSETGLAETQYF. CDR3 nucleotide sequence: TGTGCCAGCAGCTCGAGCGAGACGGGACTAGCGGAGACCCAGTACTTC.

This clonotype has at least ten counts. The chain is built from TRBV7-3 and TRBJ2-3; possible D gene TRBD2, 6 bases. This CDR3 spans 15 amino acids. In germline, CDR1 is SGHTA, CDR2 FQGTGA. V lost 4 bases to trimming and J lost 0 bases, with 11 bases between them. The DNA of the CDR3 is TGTGCCAGCAGCTCCTTAGCGGCGAGCACAGATACGCAGTATTTT. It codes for CASSSLAASTDTQYF.

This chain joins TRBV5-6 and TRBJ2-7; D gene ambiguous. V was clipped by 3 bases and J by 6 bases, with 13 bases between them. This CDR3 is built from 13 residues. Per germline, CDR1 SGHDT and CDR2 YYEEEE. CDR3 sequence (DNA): TGTGCCAGCAGCTCCGGTGAAGCGCGCGAGCAGTACTTC. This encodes CASSSGEAREQYF.

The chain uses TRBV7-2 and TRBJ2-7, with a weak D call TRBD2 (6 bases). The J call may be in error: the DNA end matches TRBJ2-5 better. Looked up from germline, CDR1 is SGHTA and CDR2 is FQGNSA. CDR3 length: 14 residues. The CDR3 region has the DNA TGTGCCAGCAGCCCCGACGGGGCGGGGGAGACCCAGTACTTC. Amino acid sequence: CASSPDGAGETQYF.

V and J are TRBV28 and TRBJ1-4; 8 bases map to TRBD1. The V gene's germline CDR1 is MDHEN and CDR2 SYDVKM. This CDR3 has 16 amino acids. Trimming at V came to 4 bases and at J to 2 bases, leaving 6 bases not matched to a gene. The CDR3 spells CASSWLQGGTNEKLFF. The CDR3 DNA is TGTGCCAGCAGTTGGTTACAGGGGGGTACTAATGAAAAACTGTTTTTT.

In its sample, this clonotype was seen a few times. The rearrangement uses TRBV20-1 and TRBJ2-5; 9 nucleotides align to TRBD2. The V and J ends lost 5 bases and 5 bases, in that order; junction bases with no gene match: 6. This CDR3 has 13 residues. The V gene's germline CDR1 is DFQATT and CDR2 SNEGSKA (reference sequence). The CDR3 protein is CSAASGVGETQYF. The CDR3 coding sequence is TGCAGTGCTGCTAGCGGGGTGGGGGAGACCCAGTACTTC.

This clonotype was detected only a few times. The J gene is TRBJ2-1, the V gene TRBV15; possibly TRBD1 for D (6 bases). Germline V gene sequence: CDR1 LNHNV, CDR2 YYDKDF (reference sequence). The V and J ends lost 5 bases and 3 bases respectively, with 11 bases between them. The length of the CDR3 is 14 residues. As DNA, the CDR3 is TGTGCCACCAGCTCAGGGGCAAACTACAATGAGCAGTTCTTC. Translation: CATSSGANYNEQFF.

The CDR3 DNA is TGTGCCAGCCCGACCCTGGGGAGGGGACCTAAAAACACAGATACGCAGTATTTT. Protein sequence: CASPTLGRGPKNTDTQYF. The genes are TRBV2 and TRBJ2-3, with 7 bases identical to TRBD2. Unmatched junction bases numbered 19, after V lost 8 bases and J lost 2 bases. Germline V CDR1 and CDR2: SNHLY, FYNNEI. CDR3 length equals 18 residues.

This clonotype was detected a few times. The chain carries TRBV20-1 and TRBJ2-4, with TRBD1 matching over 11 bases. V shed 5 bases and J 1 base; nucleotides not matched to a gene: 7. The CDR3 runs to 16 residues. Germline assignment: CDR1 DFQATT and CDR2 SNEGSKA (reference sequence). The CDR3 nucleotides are TGCAGTGCTCCGGGACAGGGGGAATCGGCCAAAAACATTCAGTACTTC. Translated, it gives CSAPGQGESAKNIQYF.

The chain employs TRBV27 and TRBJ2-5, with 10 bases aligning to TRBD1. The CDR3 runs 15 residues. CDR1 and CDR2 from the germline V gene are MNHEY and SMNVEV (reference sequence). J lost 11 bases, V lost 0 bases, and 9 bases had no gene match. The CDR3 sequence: CASSLSTGGGWSQYF. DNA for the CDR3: TGTGCCAGCAGTTTATCGACAGGGGGCGGGTGGTCGCAGTACTTC.

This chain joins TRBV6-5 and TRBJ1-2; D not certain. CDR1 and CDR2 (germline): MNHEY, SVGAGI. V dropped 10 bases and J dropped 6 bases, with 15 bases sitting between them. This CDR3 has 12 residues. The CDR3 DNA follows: TGTGCCAACAGCCGCCAGTTTAATGGCTACACCTTC. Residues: CANSRQFNGYTF.

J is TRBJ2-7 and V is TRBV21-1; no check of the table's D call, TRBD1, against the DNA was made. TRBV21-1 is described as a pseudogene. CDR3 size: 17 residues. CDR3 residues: CASSKVHRAGPTYEQYF. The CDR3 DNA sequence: TGTGCCAGCAGCAAAGTACACAGGGCGGGGCCAACCTACGAGCAGTACTTC.

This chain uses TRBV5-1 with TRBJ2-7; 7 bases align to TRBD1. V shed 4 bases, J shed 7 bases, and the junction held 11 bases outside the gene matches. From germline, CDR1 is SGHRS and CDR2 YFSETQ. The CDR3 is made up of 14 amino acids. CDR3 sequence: CASSLEGARGEQYF. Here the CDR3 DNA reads TGCGCCAGCAGCCTAGAGGGGGCGCGAGGAGAGCAGTACTTC.

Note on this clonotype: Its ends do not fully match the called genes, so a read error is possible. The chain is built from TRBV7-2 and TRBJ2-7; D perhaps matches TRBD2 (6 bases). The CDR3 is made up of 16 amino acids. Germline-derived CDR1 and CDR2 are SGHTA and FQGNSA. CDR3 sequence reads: CASSSIGGVPVLERYF. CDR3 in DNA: TGTGCCAGCAGCTCCATAGGAGGGGTCCCGGTACTCGAGCGGTACTTC.

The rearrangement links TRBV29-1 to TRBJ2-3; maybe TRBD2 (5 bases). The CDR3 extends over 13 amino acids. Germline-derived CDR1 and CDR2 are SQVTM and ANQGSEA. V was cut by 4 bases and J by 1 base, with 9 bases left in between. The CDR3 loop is CSVGGWGTDTQYF. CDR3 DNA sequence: TGCAGCGTTGGCGGGTGGGGCACAGATACGCAGTATTTT.

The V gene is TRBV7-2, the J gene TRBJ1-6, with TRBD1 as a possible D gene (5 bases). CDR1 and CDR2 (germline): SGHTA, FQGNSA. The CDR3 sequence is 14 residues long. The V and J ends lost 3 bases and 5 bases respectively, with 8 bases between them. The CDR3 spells CASSFVGDNSPLHF. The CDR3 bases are TGTGCCAGCAGCTTTGTGGGGGATAATTCACCCCTCCACTTT.

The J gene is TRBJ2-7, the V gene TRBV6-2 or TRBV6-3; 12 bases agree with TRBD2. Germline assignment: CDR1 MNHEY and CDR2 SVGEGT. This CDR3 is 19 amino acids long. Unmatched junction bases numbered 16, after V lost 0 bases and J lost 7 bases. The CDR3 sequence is CASSYSTSGGFPVAWEQYF. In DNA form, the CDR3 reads TGTGCCAGCAGTTACTCGACTAGCGGGGGTTTTCCTGTGGCGTGGGAGCAGTACTTC.